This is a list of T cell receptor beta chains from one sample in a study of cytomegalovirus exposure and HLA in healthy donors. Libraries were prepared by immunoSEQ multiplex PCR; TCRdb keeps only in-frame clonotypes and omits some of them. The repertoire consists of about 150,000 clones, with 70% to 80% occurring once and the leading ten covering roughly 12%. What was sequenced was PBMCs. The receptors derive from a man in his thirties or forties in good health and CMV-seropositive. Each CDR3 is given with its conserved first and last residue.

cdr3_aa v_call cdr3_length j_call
CASGETTGGYTF TRBV2 12 TRBJ1-2
CASSAYRDSNTEAFF TRBV9 15 TRBJ1-1
CASSLSQTSGGRFSYEQYF TRBV28 19 TRBJ2-7
CASSYKGLAAYNEQFF TRBV6-5 16 TRBJ2-1
CASSALAGGPLGTGELFF TRBV27 18 TRBJ2-2
CAWSGRGTGELFF TRBV30 13 TRBJ2-2
CASSPFLAAGGEVYEQYF TRBV7-2 18 TRBJ2-7
CASSLDWPTGELFF TRBV5-6 14 TRBJ2-2
CATDTGGQGLGYTF TRBV28 14 TRBJ1-2
CASSWDLGETQYF TRBV5-5 13 TRBJ2-5
CAWSPTGGGGTDTQYF TRBV30 16 TRBJ2-3
CATGDRRNTEAFF TRBV15 13 TRBJ1-1
CASSPRAGGDSPLHF TRBV18 15 TRBJ1-6
CASNHRGGGQPQHF TRBV19 14 TRBJ1-5
CASSLRGSGNNEQFF TRBV7-9 15 TRBJ2-1
CATSRGLAGHGEQYF TRBV15 15 TRBJ2-7